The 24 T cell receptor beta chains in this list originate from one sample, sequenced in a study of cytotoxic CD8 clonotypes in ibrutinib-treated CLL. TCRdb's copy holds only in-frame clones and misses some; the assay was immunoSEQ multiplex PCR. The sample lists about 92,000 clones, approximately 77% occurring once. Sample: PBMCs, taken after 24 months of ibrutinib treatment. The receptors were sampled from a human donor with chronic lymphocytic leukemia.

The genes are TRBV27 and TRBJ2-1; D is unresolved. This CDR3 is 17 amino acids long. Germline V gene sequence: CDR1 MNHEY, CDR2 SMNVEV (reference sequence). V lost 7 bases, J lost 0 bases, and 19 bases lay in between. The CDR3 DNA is TGTGCCAGCACCACCTACCTGCGGTCCAGCTCCTACAATGAGCAGTTCTTC. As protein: CASTTYLRSSSYNEQFF.

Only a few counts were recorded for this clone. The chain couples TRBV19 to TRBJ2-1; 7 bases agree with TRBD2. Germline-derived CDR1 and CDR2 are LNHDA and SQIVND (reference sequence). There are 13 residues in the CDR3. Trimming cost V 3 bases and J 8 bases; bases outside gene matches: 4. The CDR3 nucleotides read TGTGCCAGTAGTATCCGACTAGCACATGAGCAGTTCTTC. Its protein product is CASSIRLAHEQFF.

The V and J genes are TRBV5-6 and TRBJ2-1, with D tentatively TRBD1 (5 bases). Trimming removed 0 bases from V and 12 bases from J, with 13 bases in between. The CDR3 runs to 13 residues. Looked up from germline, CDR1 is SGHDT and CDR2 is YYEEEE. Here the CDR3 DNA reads TGTGCCAGCAGCTTGGGGGGCCAGATTACGCAGTTCTTC. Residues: CASSLGGQITQFF.

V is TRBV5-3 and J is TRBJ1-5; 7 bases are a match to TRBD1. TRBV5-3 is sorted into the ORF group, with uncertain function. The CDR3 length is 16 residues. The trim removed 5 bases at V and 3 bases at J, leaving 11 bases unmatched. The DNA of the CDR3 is TGTGCCAGAAGAACGCCAGGGGGGACCTTCAATCAGCCCCAGCATTTT. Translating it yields CARRTPGGTFNQPQHF.

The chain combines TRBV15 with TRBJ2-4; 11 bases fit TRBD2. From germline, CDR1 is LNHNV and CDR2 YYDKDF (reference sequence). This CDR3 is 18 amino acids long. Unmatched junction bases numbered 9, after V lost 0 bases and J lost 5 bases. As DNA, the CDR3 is TGTGCCACCAGCAGAGAGGGACTAGCGGCACCCGGAGAAAACATTCAGTACTTC. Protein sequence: CATSREGLAAPGENIQYF.

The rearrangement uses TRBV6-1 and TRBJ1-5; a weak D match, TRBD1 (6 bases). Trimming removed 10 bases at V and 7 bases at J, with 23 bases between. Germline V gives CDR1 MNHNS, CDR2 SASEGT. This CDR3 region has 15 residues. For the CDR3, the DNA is TGTGCCACTTCAACCCGCGGGGGGGCTGAACAGCCCCAGCATTTT. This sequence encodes CATSTRGGAEQPQHF.

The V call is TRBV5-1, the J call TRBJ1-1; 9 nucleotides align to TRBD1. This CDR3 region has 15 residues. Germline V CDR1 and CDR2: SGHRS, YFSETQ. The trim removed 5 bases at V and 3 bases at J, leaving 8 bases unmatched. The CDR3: CASSQTWTGDTEAFF. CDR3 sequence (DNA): TGCGCCAGCAGTCAAACCTGGACAGGGGACACTGAAGCTTTCTTT.

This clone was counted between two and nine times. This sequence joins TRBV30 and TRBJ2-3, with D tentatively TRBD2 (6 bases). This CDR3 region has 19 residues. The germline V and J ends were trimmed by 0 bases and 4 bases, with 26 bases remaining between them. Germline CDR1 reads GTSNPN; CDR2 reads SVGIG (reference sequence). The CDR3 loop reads CAWSVIRHSGPQRADTQYF. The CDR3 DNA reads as TGTGCCTGGAGTGTAATTCGCCACTCCGGCCCACAGCGGGCAGATACGCAGTATTTT.

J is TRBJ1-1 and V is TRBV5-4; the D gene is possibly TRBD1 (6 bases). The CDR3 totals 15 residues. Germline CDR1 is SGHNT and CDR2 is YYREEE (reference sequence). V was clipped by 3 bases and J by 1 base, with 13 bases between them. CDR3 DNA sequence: TGTGCCAGCAGCTACGGGGGGCGGGAGAACACTGAAGCTTTCTTT. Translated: CASSYGGRENTEAFF.

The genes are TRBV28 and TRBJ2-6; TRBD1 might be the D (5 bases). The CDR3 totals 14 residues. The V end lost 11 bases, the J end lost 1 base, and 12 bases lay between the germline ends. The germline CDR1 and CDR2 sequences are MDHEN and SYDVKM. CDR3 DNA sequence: TGTGCCGCCAAACAGGAATCTGGGGCCAACGTCCTGACTTTC. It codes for CAAKQESGANVLTF.

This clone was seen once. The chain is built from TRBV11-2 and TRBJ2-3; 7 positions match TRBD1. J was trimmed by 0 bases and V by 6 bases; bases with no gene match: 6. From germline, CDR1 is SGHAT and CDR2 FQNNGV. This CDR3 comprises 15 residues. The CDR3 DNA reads TGTGCCAGCAGATACAGGGGTTCTAGCACAGATACGCAGTATTTT. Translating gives CASRYRGSSTDTQYF.

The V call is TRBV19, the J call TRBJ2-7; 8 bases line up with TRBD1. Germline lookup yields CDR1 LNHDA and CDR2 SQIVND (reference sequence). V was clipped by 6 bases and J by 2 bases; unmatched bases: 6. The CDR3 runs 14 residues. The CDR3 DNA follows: TGTGCCAGTAGCCTTAACAGGGGGGCCTACGAGCAGTACTTC. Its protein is CASSLNRGAYEQYF.

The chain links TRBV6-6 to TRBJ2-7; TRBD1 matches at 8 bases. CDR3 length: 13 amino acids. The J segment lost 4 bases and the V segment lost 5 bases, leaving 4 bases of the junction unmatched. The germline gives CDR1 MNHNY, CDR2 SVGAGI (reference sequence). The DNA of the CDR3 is TGTGCCAGCAGTCCGGGACAGGTATACGAGCAGTACTTC. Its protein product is CASSPGQVYEQYF.

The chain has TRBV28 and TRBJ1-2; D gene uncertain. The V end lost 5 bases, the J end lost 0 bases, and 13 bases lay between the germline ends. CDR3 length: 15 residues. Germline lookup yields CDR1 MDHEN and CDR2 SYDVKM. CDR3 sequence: CASSDTATANYGYTF. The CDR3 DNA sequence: TGTGCCAGCAGTGACACAGCCACAGCTAACTATGGCTACACCTTC.

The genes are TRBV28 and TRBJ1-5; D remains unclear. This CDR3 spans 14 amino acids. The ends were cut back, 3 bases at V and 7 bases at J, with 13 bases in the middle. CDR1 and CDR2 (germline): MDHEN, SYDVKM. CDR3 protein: CASSLALSLQPQHF. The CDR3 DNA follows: TGTGCCAGCAGTTTGGCGTTGTCTTTGCAGCCCCAGCATTTT.

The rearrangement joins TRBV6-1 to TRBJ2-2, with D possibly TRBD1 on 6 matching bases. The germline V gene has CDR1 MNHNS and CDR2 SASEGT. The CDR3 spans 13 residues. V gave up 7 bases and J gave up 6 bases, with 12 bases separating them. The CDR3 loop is CASIGGRAGELFF. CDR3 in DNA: TGTGCCAGCATTGGGGGCCGAGCCGGGGAGCTGTTTTTT.

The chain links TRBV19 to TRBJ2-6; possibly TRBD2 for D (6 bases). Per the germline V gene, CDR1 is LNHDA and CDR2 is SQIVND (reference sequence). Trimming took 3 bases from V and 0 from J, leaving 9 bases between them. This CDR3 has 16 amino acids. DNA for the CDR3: TGTGCCAGTAGTATCGGACTAAGCTCTGGGGCCAACGTCCTGACTTTC. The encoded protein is CASSIGLSSGANVLTF.

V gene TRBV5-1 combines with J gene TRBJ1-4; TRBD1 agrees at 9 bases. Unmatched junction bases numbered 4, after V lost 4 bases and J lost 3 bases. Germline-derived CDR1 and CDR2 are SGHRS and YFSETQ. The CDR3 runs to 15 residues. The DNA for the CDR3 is TGCGCCAGCAGCCCAACAGGGGGCCCTAATGAAAAACTGTTTTTT. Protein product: CASSPTGGPNEKLFF.

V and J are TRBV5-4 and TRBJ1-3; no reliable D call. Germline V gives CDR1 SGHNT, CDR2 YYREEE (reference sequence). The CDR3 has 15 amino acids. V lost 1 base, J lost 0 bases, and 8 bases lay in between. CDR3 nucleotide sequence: TGTGCCAGCAGCTTGCCCGGGAGCTCTGGAAACACCATATATTTT. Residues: CASSLPGSSGNTIYF.

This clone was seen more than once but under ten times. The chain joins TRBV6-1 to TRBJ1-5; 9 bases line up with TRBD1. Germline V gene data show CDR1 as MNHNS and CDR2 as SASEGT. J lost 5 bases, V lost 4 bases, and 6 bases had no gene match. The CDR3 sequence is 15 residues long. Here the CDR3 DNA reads TGTGCCAGCAGTGGCCGGGACAGGGCGGATCAGCCCCAGCATTTT. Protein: CASSGRDRADQPQHF.

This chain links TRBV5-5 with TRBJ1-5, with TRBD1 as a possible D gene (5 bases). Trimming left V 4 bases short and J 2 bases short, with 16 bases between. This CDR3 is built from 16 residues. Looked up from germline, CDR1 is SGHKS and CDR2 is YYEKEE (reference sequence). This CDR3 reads CASSHPWGDGNQPQHF. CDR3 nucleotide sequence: TGTGCCAGCAGCCACCCTTGGGGGGATGGCAATCAGCCCCAGCATTTT. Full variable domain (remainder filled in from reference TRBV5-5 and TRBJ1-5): DAGVTQSPTHLIKTRGQQVTLRCSPISGHKSVSWYQQVLGQGPQFIFQYYEKEERGRGNFPDRFSARQFPNYSSELNVNALLLGDSALYLCASSHPWGDGNQPQHFGDGTRLSIL.

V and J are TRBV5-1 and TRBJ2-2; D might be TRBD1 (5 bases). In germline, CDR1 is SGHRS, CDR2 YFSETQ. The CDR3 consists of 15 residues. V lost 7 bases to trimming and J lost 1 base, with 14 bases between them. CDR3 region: CASSVAGMNTGELFF. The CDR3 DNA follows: TGCGCCAGCTCGGTGGCAGGGATGAACACCGGGGAGCTGTTTTTT.

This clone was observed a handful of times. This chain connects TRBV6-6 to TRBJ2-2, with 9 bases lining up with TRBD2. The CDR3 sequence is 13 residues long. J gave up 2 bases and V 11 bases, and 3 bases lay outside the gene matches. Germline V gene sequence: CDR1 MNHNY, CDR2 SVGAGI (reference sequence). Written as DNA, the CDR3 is TGTGCCGCGGGGGGGACAAACACCGGGGAGCTGTTTTTT. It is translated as CAAGGTNTGELFF.

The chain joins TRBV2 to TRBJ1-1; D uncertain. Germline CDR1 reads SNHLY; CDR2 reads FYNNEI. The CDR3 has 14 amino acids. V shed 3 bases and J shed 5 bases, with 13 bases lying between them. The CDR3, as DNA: TGTGCCAGCAGTGATAAGGGAGTTCAGACTGAAGCTTTCTTT. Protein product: CASSDKGVQTEAFF.